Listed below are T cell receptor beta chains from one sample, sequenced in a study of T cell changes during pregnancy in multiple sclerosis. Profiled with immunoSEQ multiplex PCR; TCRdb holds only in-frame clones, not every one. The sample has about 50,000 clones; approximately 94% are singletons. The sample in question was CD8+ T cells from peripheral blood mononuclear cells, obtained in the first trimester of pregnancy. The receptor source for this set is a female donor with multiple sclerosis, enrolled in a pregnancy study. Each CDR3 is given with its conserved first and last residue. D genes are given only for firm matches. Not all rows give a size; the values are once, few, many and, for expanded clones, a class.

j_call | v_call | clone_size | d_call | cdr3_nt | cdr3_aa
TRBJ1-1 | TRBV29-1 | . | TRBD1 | TGCAGCTTGGCCGGGACAGGCAACACTGAAGCTTTCTTT | CSLAGTGNTEAFF
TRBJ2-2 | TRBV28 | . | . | TGTGCCAGCAGTTCACCCCGATCGCCCCGCCCCGGGGACACCGGGGAGCTGTTTTTT | CASSSPRSPRPGDTGELFF
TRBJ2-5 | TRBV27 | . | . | TGTGCCAGCAGTTCCCCACAAGAGACCCAGTACTTC | CASSSPQETQYF
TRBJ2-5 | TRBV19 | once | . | TGTGCCAGTAGTACTATCACAGGGTCAGAGACCCAGTACTTC | CASSTITGSETQYF
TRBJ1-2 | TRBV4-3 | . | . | TGCGCCAGCAGCCAAGATCGGAGTGGCTACACCTTC | CASSQDRSGYTF
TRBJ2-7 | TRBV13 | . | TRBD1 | TGTGCCAGCAGCTTGGGACAGGGTATGTACGAGCAGTACTTC | CASSLGQGMYEQYF
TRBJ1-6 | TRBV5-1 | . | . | TGCGCCGCCGTAGATAATTCACCCCTCCACTTT | CAAVDNSPLHF
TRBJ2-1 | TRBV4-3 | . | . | TGCGCCAGCAGCCATGTTGGACGGGGGAATGAGCAGTTCTTC | CASSHVGRGNEQFF
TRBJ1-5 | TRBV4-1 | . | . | TGCGCCAGCAGCCAAGTTTGGTCCGGGGGGAGCAATCAGCCCCAGCATTTT | CASSQVWSGGSNQPQHF
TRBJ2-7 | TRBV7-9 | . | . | TGTGCCAGCAGCTCCCGACTGAATTCCTACGAGCAGTACTTC | CASSSRLNSYEQYF
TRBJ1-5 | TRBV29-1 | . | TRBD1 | TGCAGCGTTGAAACCCGAGGACAGGGGGCGAAGCCCCAGCATTTT | CSVETRGQGAKPQHF
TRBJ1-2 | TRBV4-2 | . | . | TGTGCCAGCCGCTACGGGTCTATGGAAGGCTACACCTTC | CASRYGSMEGYTF
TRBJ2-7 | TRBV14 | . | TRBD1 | TGTGCCAGCAGCCAAGGTTACAGGGGAACCTACGAGCAGTACTTC | CASSQGYRGTYEQYF
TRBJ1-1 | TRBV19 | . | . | TGTGCCAGTAGTATAAATCGGCGGGGGCTCACTGAAGCTTTCTTT | CASSINRRGLTEAFF
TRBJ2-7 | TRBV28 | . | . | TGTGCCAGCAGTTTATCTCTGGGGGCGCAAGAGCAGTACTTC | CASSLSLGAQEQYF
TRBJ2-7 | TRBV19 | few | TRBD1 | TGTGCCAGTTCTATTACGGGGACAGACTACGAGCAGTACTTC | CASSITGTDYEQYF
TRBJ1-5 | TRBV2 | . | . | TGTGCCAGCAGTGGGGGACTCAATAGCAATCAGCCCCAGCATTTT | CASSGGLNSNQPQHF
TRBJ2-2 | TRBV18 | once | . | TGTGCCAGCTCACCACGGGGCGAACCGGGACACAGCACCGGGGAGCTGTTTTTT | CASSPRGEPGHSTGELFF
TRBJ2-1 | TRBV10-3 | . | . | TGTGCCATCAGTGAGAAGCCTAGCGAAAGCTCCTACAATGAGCAGTTCTTC | CAISEKPSESSYNEQFF
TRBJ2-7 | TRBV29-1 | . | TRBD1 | TGCAGCGTTGAACTCTCCGACAGGGGATACGAGCAGTACTTC | CSVELSDRGYEQYF
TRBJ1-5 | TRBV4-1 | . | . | TGCGCCAGCAGCCAAGAGGACAGATCGAATCAGCCCCAGCATTTT | CASSQEDRSNQPQHF
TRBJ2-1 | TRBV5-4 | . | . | TGTGCCAGCAGCCGATGGAGCTCCTACAATGAGCAGTTCTTC | CASSRWSSYNEQFF
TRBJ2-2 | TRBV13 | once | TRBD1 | TGTGCCAGCACCTCCGCGGAGACAGGGAGTACCACCGGGGAGCTGTTTTTT | CASTSAETGSTTGELFF
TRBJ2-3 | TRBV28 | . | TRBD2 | TGTGCCAGCAGTTTAGCCCGACTAGCGGACACAGATACGCAGTATTTT | CASSLARLADTDTQYF
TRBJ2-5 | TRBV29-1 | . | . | TGCAGCGTTGAAGAGTCCAGGGTAGAGACCCAGTACTTC | CSVEESRVETQYF
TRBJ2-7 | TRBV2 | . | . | TGTGCCAGCAGTGAAGCGGCCGACCACAGGACAAACTCCTACGAGCAGTACTTC | CASSEAADHRTNSYEQYF
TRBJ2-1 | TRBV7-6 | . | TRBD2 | TGTGCCAGCAGCTCTAGCGGGGAAACAAGCTCCTACAATGAGCAGTTCTTC | CASSSSGETSSYNEQFF
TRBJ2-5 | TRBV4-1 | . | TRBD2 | TGCGCCAGCAGCCAAGTCGGACTAGCGGGGGGGAAAGAGACCCAGTACTTC | CASSQVGLAGGKETQYF
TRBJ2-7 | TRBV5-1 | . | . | TGCGCCAGCAGCTTAGGACTAGGGGGGAACGAGCAGTACTTC | CASSLGLGGNEQYF
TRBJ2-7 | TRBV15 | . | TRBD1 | TGTGCCACCGCCCGGGACAGGGGCTACGAGCAGTACTTC | CATARDRGYEQYF
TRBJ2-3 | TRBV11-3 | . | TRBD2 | TGTGCCAGCAGCTTACGGGGGGACACAGATACGCAGTATTTT | CASSLRGDTDTQYF
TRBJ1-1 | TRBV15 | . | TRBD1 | TGTGCCACCAGCAGAGGGACAGGGGGTCGGACTGAAGCTTTCTTT | CATSRGTGGRTEAFF
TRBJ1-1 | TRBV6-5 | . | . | TGTGCCAGCAGAACTCCGGGGGAAGAAAGGACTGAAGCTTTCTTT | CASRTPGEERTEAFF
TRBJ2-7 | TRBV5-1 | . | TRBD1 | TGCGCCAGCAGCTTAACAGGGGTCAGCATCTACGAGCAGTACTTC | CASSLTGVSIYEQYF
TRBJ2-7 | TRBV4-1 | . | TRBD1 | TGCGCCAGCAGCCACCTACAGGGGGGCCACTACGAGCAGTACTTC | CASSHLQGGHYEQYF
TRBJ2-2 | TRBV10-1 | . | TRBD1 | TGCGCCAGCAGTGAAGGGGGCGCCCCCGGGGAGCTGTTTTTT | CASSEGGAPGELFF
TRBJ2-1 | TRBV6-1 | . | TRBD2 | TGTGCCAGCAGTTCGACGGGACTACTATACAATGAGCAGTTCTTC | CASSSTGLLYNEQFF
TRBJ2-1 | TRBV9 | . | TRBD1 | TGTGCCAGCAGCGTAGGCCCTCCGACAGGGAACTACAATGAGCAGTTCTTC | CASSVGPPTGNYNEQFF
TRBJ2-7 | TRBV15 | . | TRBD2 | TGTGCCACCAGCTCCCCGCCGGGACTAGCGGGAGCTCTTCACGAGCAGTACTTC | CATSSPPGLAGALHEQYF
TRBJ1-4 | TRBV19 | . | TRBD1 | TGTGCCAGTAGTATCAGGGGGCAGACTGAAAAACTGTTTTTT | CASSIRGQTEKLFF
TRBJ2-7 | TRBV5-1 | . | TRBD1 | TGCGCCAGCGCCCCGTACGCGCGACAGGGTGGCCACGAGCAGTACTTC | CASAPYARQGGHEQYF
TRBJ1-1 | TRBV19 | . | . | TGTGCCAGTAGTATTAATACAGGGATCACTGAAGCTTTCTTT | CASSINTGITEAFF
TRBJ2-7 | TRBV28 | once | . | TGTGCCAGCAGTTTAGTTGGGAGCTCCTACGAGCAGTACTTC | CASSLVGSSYEQYF
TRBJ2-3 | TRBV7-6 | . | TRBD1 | TGTGCCAGCAGCTACAGACAGGGAGTGACAGATACGCAGTATTTT | CASSYRQGVTDTQYF